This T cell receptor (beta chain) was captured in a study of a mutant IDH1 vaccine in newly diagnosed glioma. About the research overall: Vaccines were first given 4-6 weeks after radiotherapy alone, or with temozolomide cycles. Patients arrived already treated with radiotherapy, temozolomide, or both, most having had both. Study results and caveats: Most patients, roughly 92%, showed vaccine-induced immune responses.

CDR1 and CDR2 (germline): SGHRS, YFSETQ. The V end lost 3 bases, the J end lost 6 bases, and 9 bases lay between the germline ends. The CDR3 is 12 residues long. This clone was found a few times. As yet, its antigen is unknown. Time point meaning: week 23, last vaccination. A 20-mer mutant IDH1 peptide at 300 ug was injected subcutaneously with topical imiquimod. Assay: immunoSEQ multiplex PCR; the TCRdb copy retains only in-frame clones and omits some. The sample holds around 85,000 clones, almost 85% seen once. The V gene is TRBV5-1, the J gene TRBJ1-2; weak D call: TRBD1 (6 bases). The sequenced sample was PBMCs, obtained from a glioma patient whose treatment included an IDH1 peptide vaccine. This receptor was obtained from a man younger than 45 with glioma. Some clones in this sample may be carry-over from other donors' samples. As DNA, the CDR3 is TGCGCCAGCAGCTGGGACATGAATGGCTACACCTTC. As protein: CASSWDMNGYTF.